The 4 T cell receptor beta chains below were found in one sample sequenced in a study of cytomegalovirus exposure and HLA in healthy donors. Measured with immunoSEQ multiplex PCR; TCRdb has only the in-frame clones, and not every one. The table records a few hundred thousand clones, 85% to 90% of them present only once. Specimen: PBMCs. The receptors originated from a woman under 30 in good health and CMV-seronegative.

In this sample, this clone turned up once. The chain uses TRBV4-1 and TRBJ2-7, with a possible D match to TRBD2 (8 bases). Trimming stripped 4 bases from V and 6 bases from J, with 19 bases between. Germline assignment: CDR1 MGHRA and CDR2 YSYEKL. This CDR3 region has 15 residues. This CDR3 is CASSLRTSPGGEQYF. The CDR3 region has the DNA TGCGCCAGCAGCCTGCGGACTAGCCCAGGGGGCGAGCAGTACTTC.

This clone was observed a few times. V is TRBV27 and J is TRBJ2-7; 10 positions match TRBD2. The length of the CDR3 is 16 residues. J lost 2 bases, V lost 0 bases, and 4 bases had no gene match. Germline V gene lookup returns CDR1 MNHEY and CDR2 SMNVEV (reference sequence). CDR3 sequence: CASSLSPSGSPYEQYF. CDR3 bases: TGTGCCAGCAGTTTATCCCCTAGCGGGAGTCCCTACGAGCAGTACTTC.

The rearrangement joins TRBV9 to TRBJ1-5, with no clear D. CDR3 length equals 15 residues. Trimming took 4 bases from V and 0 from J, leaving 11 bases between them. Germline V lookup: CDR1 SGDLS, CDR2 YYNGEE. The CDR3: CASSLSGLSNQPQHF. The CDR3 DNA is TGTGCCAGCAGCTTAAGCGGGCTTAGCAATCAGCCCCAGCATTTT.

The chain carries TRBV20-1 and TRBJ2-5; D is unresolved. The CDR3 loop spans 11 amino acids. The V and J ends lost 2 bases and 3 bases respectively, with 4 bases between them. Germline V gene sequence: CDR1 DFQATT, CDR2 SNEGSKA (reference sequence). CDR3 protein: CSARREETQYF. The CDR3 DNA follows: TGCAGTGCTAGAAGAGAAGAGACCCAGTACTTC.